The present entry profiles one T cell receptor beta chain with its context. Its matching antigen is unknown. A far larger clone lies a single base away; this is likely a read error. The gene names here belong to mouse. The read finishes 1 residue shy of the CDR3 end, and the germline J gene is used to complete it. The sample's time point: mouse harvest day 14 after allogeneic transplant. Each mouse received 10^7 T-cell-depleted marrow cells plus 10^6 splenic CD5+ T cells by tail vein. Germline V lookup: CDR1 NNHDY, CDR2 SYVADS. The CDR3 loop spans 11 amino acids. Trimming stripped 9 bases from V and 4 bases from J, with 11 bases between. This entry belongs to a study of tissue T cells after allogeneic stem cell transplantation. Method: immunoSEQ multiplex PCR; TCRdb's copy keeps in-frame clones and lacks some. The profile shows 840 or so clones, around half of them singletons. Whole-study findings and limits: In patients and mice, blood and spleen missed much of tissue repertoire. Few T cell clones were shared across patients, but motif clusters showed tissue-specific shared signatures.

The genes are TRBV13-3 and TRBJ2-7; D gene uncertain. The TCR originated in a female BALB/c mouse given C57BL/6 T cells with graft-versus-host disease after an allogeneic hematopoietic cell transplant. The specimen was spleen. CDR3 sequence reads: CATDGVYEQYF. Incomplete CDR3 DNA: TGTGCCACAGACGGGGTTTATGAACAGTAC.